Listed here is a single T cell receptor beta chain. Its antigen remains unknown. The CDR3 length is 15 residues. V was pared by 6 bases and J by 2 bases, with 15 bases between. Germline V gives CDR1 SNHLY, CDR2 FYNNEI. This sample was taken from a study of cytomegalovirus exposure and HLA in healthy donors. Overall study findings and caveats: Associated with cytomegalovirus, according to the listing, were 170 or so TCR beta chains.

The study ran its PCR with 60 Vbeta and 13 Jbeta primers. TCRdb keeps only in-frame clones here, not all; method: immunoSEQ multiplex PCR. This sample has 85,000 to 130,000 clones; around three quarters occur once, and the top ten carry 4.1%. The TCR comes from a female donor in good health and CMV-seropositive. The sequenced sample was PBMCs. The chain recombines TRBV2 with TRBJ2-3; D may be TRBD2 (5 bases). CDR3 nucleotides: TGTGCCAGCAGGGGTTGGACGGGGTACACAGATACGCAGTATTTT. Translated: CASRGWTGYTDTQYF.